This entry features one T cell receptor beta chain sequence. Its antigen is as yet unknown. This specimen comes from a study of OX40 agonist ivuxolimab in advanced cancers. Notes on the study in general: Some patients who did not respond also had low normalized T-cell clonal expansion.

Only in-frame clones appear in the TCRdb table, and some are missing; sequencing was by immunoSEQ multiplex PCR. The sample contains approximately 70,000 clones, around 79% of which appear only once. The CDR3 has 15 residues. Germline-derived CDR1 and CDR2 are MDHEN and SYDVKM. With V trimmed by 4 bases and J by 0 bases, 3 bases remained unmatched. The sequence was collected from an adult with an advanced solid tumor such as melanoma, head and neck, liver or kidney cancer. V is TRBV28 and J is TRBJ2-4; 7 bases fit TRBD1. The sequencing here drew on CD4+ or CD8+ T cells sorted from blood, taken in a trial of the OX40 agonist ivuxolimab. The CDR3 spells CASSWTGVAKNIQYF. CDR3 DNA sequence: TGTGCCAGCAGTTGGACAGGAGTAGCCAAAAACATTCAGTACTTC.